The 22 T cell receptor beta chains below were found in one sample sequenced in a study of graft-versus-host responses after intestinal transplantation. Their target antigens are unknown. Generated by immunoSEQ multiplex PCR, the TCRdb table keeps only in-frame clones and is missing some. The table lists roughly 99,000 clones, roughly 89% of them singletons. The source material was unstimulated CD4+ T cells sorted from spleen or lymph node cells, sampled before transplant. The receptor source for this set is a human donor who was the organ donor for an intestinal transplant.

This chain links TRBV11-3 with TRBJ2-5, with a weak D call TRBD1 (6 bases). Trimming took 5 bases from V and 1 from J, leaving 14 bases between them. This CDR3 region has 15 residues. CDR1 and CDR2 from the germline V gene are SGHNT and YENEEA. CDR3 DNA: TGTGCCAGCAGCAAAGGGGCCAGGGGCCAAGAGACCCAGTACTTC. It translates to CASSKGARGQETQYF.

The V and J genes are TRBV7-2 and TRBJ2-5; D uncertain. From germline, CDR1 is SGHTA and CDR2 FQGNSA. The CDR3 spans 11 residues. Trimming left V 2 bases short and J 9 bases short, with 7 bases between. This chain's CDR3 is CASSLLNSQYF. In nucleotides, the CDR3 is TGTGCCAGCAGCTTACTCAACTCCCAGTACTTC.

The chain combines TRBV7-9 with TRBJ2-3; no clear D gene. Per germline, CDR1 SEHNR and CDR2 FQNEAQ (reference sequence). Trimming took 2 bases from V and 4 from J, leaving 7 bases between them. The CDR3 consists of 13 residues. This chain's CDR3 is CASSLHGADTQYF. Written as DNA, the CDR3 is TGTGCCAGCAGCTTACACGGCGCAGATACGCAGTATTTT.

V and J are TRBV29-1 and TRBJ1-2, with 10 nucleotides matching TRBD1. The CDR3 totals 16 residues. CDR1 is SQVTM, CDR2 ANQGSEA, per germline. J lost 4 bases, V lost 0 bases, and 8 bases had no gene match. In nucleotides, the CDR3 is TGCAGCGTTGAAGATTCAGGGACAGGGGCACGCTATGGCTACACCTTC. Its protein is CSVEDSGTGARYGYTF.

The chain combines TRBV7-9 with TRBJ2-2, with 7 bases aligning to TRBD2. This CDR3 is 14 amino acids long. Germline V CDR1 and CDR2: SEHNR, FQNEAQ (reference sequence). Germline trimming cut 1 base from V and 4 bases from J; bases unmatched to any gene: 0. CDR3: CASSLGGSTGELFF. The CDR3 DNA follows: TGTGCCAGCAGCTTAGGCGGGAGCACCGGGGAGCTGTTTTTT.

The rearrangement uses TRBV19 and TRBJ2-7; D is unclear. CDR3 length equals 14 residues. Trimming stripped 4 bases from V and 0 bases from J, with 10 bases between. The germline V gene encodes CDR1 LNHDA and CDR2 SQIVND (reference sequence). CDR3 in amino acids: CASSTQQSSYEQYF. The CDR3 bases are TGTGCCAGTAGTACGCAACAGAGCTCCTACGAGCAGTACTTC.

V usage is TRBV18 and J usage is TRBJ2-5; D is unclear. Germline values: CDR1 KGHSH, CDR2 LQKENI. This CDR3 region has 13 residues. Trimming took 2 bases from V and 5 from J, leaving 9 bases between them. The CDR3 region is CASSPNSIETQYF. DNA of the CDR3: TGTGCCAGCTCACCAAATTCGATTGAGACCCAGTACTTC.

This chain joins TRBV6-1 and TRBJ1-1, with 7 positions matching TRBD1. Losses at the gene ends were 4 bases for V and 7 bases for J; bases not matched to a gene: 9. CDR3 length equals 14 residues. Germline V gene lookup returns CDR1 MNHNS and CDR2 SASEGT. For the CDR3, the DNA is TGTGCCAGCAGTGTTTATCCCGGGACAGATGAAGCTTTCTTT. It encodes CASSVYPGTDEAFF.

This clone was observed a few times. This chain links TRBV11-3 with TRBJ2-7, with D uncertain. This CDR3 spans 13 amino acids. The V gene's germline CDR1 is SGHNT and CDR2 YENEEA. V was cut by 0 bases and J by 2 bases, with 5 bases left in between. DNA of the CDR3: TGTGCCAGCAGCTTAGAAGCTGCCTACGAGCAGTACTTC. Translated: CASSLEAAYEQYF.

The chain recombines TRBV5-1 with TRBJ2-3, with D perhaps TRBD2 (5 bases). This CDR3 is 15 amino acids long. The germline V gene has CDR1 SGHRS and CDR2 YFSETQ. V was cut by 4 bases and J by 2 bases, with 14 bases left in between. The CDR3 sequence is CASSPGGLDTDTQYF. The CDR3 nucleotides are TGCGCCAGCAGCCCTGGAGGCCTTGACACAGATACGCAGTATTTT.

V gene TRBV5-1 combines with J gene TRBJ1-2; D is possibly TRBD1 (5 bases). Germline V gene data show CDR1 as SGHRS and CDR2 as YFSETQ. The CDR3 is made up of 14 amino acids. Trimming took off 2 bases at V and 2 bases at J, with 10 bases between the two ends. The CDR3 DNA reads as TGCGCCAGCAGCTTTTTGGACAAAAACTATGGCTACACCTTC. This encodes CASSFLDKNYGYTF.

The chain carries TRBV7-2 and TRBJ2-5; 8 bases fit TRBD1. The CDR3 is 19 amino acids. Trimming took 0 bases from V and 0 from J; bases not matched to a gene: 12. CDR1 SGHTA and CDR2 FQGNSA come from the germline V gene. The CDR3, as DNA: TGTGCCAGCAGCTTAGCCTGGGCAGGGGGCAGCGGGTACCAAGAGACCCAGTACTTC. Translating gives CASSLAWAGGSGYQETQYF.

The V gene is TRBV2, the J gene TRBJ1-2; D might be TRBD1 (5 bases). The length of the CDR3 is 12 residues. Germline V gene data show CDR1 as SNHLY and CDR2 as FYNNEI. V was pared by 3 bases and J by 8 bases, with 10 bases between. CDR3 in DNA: TGTGCCAGCAGTGAGGGGCCTGAGGGCTACACCTTC. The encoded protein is CASSEGPEGYTF.

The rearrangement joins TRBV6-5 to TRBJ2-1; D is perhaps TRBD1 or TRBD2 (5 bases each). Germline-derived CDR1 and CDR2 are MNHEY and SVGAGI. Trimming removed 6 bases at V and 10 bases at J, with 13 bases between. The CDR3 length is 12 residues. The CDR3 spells CASSRDLGEQFF. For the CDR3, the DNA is TGTGCCAGCAGCCGGGACCTCGGGGAGCAGTTCTTC.

The CDR3 sequence is CASSEVPGRLHF. The CDR3 coding sequence is TGTGCCAGCAGTGAGGTTCCGGGACGACTCCACTTT. The rearrangement links TRBV6-1 to TRBJ1-6, with D possibly matching TRBD1 (5 bases). Germline lookup yields CDR1 MNHNS and CDR2 SASEGT. The CDR3 totals 12 residues. Deletions cut 3 bases from V and 16 bases from J, with 13 bases between.

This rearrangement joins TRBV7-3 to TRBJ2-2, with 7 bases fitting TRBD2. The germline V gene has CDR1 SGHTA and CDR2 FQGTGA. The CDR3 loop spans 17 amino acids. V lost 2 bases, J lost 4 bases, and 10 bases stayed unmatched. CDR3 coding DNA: TGTGCCAGCAGCTTACACTCCAGCGGGGTTCCCACCGGGGAGCTGTTTTTT. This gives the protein CASSLHSSGVPTGELFF.

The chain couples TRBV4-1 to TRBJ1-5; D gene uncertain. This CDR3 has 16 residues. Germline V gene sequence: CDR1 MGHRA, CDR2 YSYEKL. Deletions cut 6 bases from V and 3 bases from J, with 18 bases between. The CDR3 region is CASSPTPTAPNQPQHF. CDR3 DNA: TGCGCCAGCAGTCCCACCCCGACGGCCCCCAATCAGCCCCAGCATTTT.

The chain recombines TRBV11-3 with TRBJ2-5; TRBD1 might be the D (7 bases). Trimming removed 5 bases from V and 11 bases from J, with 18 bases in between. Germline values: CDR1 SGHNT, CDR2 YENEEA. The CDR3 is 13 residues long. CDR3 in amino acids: CASSLGTAREQYF. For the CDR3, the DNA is TGTGCCAGCAGCCTTGGGACAGCTCGGGAGCAGTACTTC.

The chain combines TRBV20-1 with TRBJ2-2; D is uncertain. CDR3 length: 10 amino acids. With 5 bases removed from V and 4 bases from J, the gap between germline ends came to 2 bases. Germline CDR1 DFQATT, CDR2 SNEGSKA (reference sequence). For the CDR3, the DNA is TGCAGTGCTTGCACCGGGGAGCTGTTTTTT. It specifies CSACTGELFF.

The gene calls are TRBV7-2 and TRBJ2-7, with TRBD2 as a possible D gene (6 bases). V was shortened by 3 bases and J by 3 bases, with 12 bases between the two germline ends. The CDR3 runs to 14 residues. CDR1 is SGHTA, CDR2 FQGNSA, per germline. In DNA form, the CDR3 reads TGTGCCAGCAGCTTTGGGGGGTCTTACTACGAGCAGTACTTC. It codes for CASSFGGSYYEQYF.

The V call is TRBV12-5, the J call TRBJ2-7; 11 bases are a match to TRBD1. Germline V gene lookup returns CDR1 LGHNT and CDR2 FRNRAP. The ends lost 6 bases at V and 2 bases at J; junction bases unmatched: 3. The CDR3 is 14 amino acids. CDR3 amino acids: CASGPGQGAYEQYF. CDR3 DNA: TGTGCTAGTGGACCGGGACAGGGGGCCTACGAGCAGTACTTC.

The DNA for the CDR3 is TGTGCCAGCACCCCAGGGAATTTATGGAACACTGAAGCTTTCTTT. Encoded protein: CASTPGNLWNTEAFF. The chain carries TRBV6-1 and TRBJ1-1; D is possibly TRBD1 (5 bases). The CDR3 has 15 amino acids. Between the trimmed V and J ends, which lost 7 bases and 1 base, there was a span of 16 bases. Germline CDR1 reads MNHNS; CDR2 reads SASEGT.